A selection of T cell receptor beta chains follows, all from one sample in a study of T cell responses to AZD1222 COVID-19 vaccine. Using immunoSEQ multiplex PCR, the repertoire was profiled, and TCRdb retains in-frame clones only, with some absent. This table holds about 78,000 clones, roughly 90% found once. The starting material was peripheral blood, obtained 28 days after the second AZD1222 dose. These receptors were collected from an adult who received the AZD1222 COVID-19 vaccine. CDR3s include the opening cysteine and the closing phenylalanine or tryptophan. A D gene is named only where the DNA matches it firmly. Part of the rows lack a size; the others show once, few, many or a class for expanded clones.

V: TRBV3-1/TRBV3-2
J: TRBJ2-7
size: NA
D: NA
CDR3: CASSQDPGTEQYF
DNA: TGTGCCAGCAGCCAAGATCCGGGGACCGAGCAGTACTTC

V: TRBV5-1
J: TRBJ2-4
size: NA
D: TRBD1
CDR3: CASSLGAPGQRNIQYF
DNA: TGCGCCAGCAGCTTGGGGGCACCGGGACAGAGAAACATTCAGTACTTC

V: TRBV7-9
J: TRBJ2-3
size: NA
D: NA
CDR3: CASSPPGESRHSTDTQYF
DNA: TGTGCCAGCAGCCCACCGGGGGAGTCCCGACATAGCACAGATACGCAGTATTTT

V: TRBV9
J: TRBJ2-3
size: once
D: NA
CDR3: CASSVPSQILGTDTQYF
DNA: TGTGCCAGCAGCGTCCCCTCACAGATTTTGGGCACAGATACGCAGTATTTT

V: TRBV28
J: TRBJ1-5
size: once
D: TRBD1
CDR3: CASSPRTGGLKTQHF
DNA: TGTGCCAGCAGCCCGCGGACAGGGGGCCTCAAGACCCAGCATTTT

V: TRBV15
J: TRBJ2-3
size: NA
D: TRBD2
CDR3: CATSRPGGSTDTQYF
DNA: TGTGCCACCAGCAGACCGGGAGGGAGCACAGATACGCAGTATTTT

V: TRBV28
J: TRBJ2-7
size: NA
D: NA
CDR3: CASIRTDSYEQYF
DNA: TGTGCCAGCATCAGGACAGACTCCTACGAGCAGTACTTC

V: TRBV7-8
J: TRBJ2-5
size: NA
D: NA
CDR3: CASSFTAEETQYF
DNA: TGTGCCAGCAGCTTTACGGCTGAAGAGACCCAGTACTTC

V: TRBV28
J: TRBJ1-5
size: NA
D: NA
CDR3: CASRPSGSAQPQHF
DNA: TGTGCCAGCAGGCCCTCGGGGTCGGCCCAGCCCCAGCATTTT

V: TRBV6-1
J: TRBJ1-4
size: NA
D: NA
CDR3: CASSEGSASWEKLFF
DNA: TGTGCCAGCAGTGAAGGTTCGGCTTCTTGGGAAAAACTGTTTTTT

V: TRBV2
J: TRBJ1-2
size: NA
D: NA
CDR3: CASSEINYGYTF
DNA: TGTGCCAGCAGTGAGATCAACTATGGCTACACCTTC

V: TRBV5-4
J: TRBJ2-1
size: once
D: TRBD1
CDR3: CASSRGGQGYNEQFF
DNA: TGTGCCAGCAGCCGGGGGGGACAGGGGTACAATGAGCAGTTCTTC

V: TRBV27
J: TRBJ1-2
size: few
D: NA
CDR3: CASSFKPGTYGYTF
DNA: TGTGCCAGCAGTTTCAAGCCGGGGACCTATGGCTACACCTTC

V: TRBV30
J: TRBJ2-5
size: NA
D: TRBD2
CDR3: CAWKASGQWETQYF
DNA: TGTGCCTGGAAAGCTAGCGGGCAATGGGAGACCCAGTACTTC

V: TRBV28
J: TRBJ1-6
size: NA
D: NA
CDR3: CASSLNYGSPLHF
DNA: TGTGCCAGCAGTTTAAATTATGGGTCACCCCTCCACTTT

V: TRBV6-2/TRBV6-3
J: TRBJ1-1
size: NA
D: NA
CDR3: CASSYRGRVTEAFF
DNA: TGTGCCAGCAGTTACCGAGGCCGAGTCACTGAAGCTTTCTTT

V: TRBV7-9
J: TRBJ2-1
size: NA
D: TRBD1
CDR3: CASSHAGQGYNEQFF
DNA: TGTGCCAGCAGCCATGCGGGACAGGGGTACAATGAGCAGTTCTTC

V: TRBV2
J: TRBJ2-2
size: once
D: NA
CDR3: CASTQNTGELFF
DNA: TGTGCCAGCACTCAGAACACCGGGGAGCTGTTTTTT

V: TRBV28
J: TRBJ1-2
size: NA
D: NA
CDR3: CASSLSGTYGYTF
DNA: TGTGCCAGCAGTTTATCGGGGACCTATGGCTACACCTTC

V: TRBV9
J: TRBJ1-3
size: NA
D: NA
CDR3: CASSDRQINSGNTIYF
DNA: TGTGCCAGCAGCGACCGACAGATTAACTCTGGAAACACCATATATTTT

V: TRBV19
J: TRBJ1-4
size: NA
D: NA
CDR3: CASSIGREKLFF
DNA: TGTGCCAGTAGTATAGGGAGGGAAAAACTGTTTTTT

V: TRBV6-5
J: TRBJ1-2
size: NA
D: TRBD1
CDR3: CASRETGLLGGYTF
DNA: TGTGCCAGCAGGGAGACAGGGTTGTTAGGTGGCTACACCTTC

V: TRBV11-2
J: TRBJ2-3
size: NA
D: TRBD2
CDR3: CASSHGGAKTSTDTQYF
DNA: TGTGCCAGCAGCCACGGGGGGGCGAAGACTAGCACAGATACGCAGTATTTT

V: TRBV28
J: TRBJ1-1
size: NA
D: NA
CDR3: CASMGGKNTEAFF
DNA: TGTGCCAGCATGGGAGGGAAGAACACTGAAGCTTTCTTT